This passage covers 8 T cell receptor beta chains from one sample sequenced in a study of T cells expressing NK-cell markers. TCRdb re-called the 5' RACE reads and catalogs CDR3 proteins one per entry, DNA excluded. The sample data list around 550,000 distinct CDR3 sequences. Sequenced material: blood T cells: a sorted CD56 or NKG2C T cell subset, CD4+ or CD8+ T cells, or bulk PBMC T cells (not recorded which). The receptors were sampled from a man aged 18 to 30 in good health.

The chain recombines TRBV29-1 with TRBJ2-5; checking the TCRdb D call of TRBD1 is not possible without DNA. Germline V lookup: CDR1 SQVTM, CDR2 ANQGSEA. CDR3 length equals 12 residues. The CDR3 region is CSVGNSHETQYF.

The chain combines TRBV5-6 with TRBJ2-2; TCRdb lists TRBD2, though no DNA is available to test this call. The V gene's germline CDR1 is SGHDT and CDR2 YYEEEE. This CDR3 contains 15 residues. The CDR3 here is CASSKDPRGTGELFF.

The chain is built from TRBV7-9 and TRBJ1-3; the TCRdb call, TRBD1, lacks DNA for checking. The germline V gene encodes CDR1 SEHNR and CDR2 FQNEAQ (reference sequence). This CDR3 region has 16 residues. CDR3 region: CASSLQGAVSGNTIYF.

The V call is TRBV29-1, the J call TRBJ2-2; TCRdb returns TRBD1, unconfirmable since there is no DNA. The germline gives CDR1 SQVTM, CDR2 ANQGSEA. The length of the CDR3 is 14 residues. This CDR3 is CSVSSAGATGELFF.

The chain employs TRBV6-2 or TRBV6-3 and TRBJ2-3; TCRdb lists TRBD1, though no DNA is available to test this call. The length of the CDR3 is 13 residues. Germline V gives CDR1 MNHEY, CDR2 SVGEGT. The CDR3 protein is CASSPVGRGTQYF.

The CDR3 sequence: CASSVEGTSTETQYF. J is TRBJ2-5 and V is TRBV9; the TRBD2 assignment by TCRdb is unverifiable without DNA. Germline lookup yields CDR1 SGDLS and CDR2 YYNGEE. This CDR3 is 15 amino acids long.

The rearrangement uses TRBV4-3 and TRBJ2-1; TCRdb gives TRBD1 as the D gene, but with no DNA this cannot be confirmed. CDR1 and CDR2 from the germline V gene are LGHNA and YSLEER. The CDR3 has 14 residues. This CDR3 is CASSPRQGGGEQFF.

The chain links TRBV2 to TRBJ2-1; TCRdb outputs TRBD2, but without DNA this stays unchecked. The CDR3 sequence is 13 residues long. Germline V gives CDR1 SNHLY, CDR2 FYNNEI. The CDR3 sequence: CASNGWAYNEQFF.